This TCR delta chain appears in the sequencing data of a study of delta chain sequences of gamma delta T cells (dated by TCRdb to 2017 to 2019). In its sample, this clone was seen a few times. Its antigen is currently not known. No qualities accompany the bases; no much larger clone lies one base away. Library creation used 5' RACE. TCRdb lists the instrument as Illumina MiSeq. TCRdb reprocessed the public data with the CATT caller; entries with the same nucleotide sequence were combined afterwards. The sample profile shows around 2,400 delta-chain clones; 25% to 35% of them were found once. Around 17% of the sample is held by the ten biggest clonotypes. Material for sequencing was either unsorted cells or a sorted T cell fraction (not recorded which). This receptor was taken from a human donor in good health.

The sequenced DNA: TGTGCCTGTACTAAGTTGGGGGCCGGAACCTACGCTCGACGGGGGGATGGCGATAAACTCATCTTT. It is translated as CACTKLGAGTYARRGDGDKLIF. The chain employs TRDV2 and TRDJ1; 7 bases in between match TRDD3. The germline V and J ends show losses of 6 bases and 4 bases respectively, and no gene match explains 34 bases of the junction. Spanning cysteine to phenylalanine, the CDR3 consists of 22 amino acids. The only DNA kept is the CDR3, 66 bases in frame from the first base. The germline V gene sets CDR1 to GEAIGNYY and CDR2 to EKD.